The text below deals with one TCR beta chain. Libraries were prepared by immunoSEQ multiplex PCR; TCRdb keeps only in-frame clonotypes and omits some of them. Of under 400,000 clones in the sample, 70% to 90% were seen once. This sample was taken from a study of blood T cell repertoires in COVID-19. Trimming cost V 2 bases and J 5 bases; bases outside gene matches: 6. Germline CDR1 SGHDN, CDR2 FVKESK. The CDR3 is made up of 14 amino acids. V usage is TRBV14 and J usage is TRBJ2-7, with 7 bases identical to TRBD2. The source material was peripheral blood. The source of this sequence is a woman aged 25 to 39 with COVID-19, enrolled during active disease. This chain's CDR3 is CASSQHLGGNEQYF. The DNA of the CDR3 is TGTGCCAGCAGCCAACATTTGGGGGGGAACGAGCAGTACTTC.